The 24 T cell receptor beta chains presented below share a single source sample, sequenced in a study of T cell repertoires in cytomegalovirus infection. TCRdb fed the reads into MiXCR, producing one record per CDR3 protein. Here the sample spans about a million distinct CDR3 sequences, less than 35% being singletons. No antigen has been identified for these receptors. This specimen was cultured CD8+ T cells from PBMCs, taken from culture after CMV antigen stimulation. Receptors were obtained from a human donor in good health (CMV status not recorded). Some clones in this sample may be carry-over from other donors' samples.

The V call is TRBV15, the J call TRBJ2-7, with D perhaps matching TRBD2 (5 bases). CDR1 and CDR2 (germline): LNHNV, YYDKDF (reference sequence). The CDR3 contains 14 residues. Trimming removed 6 bases at V and 2 bases at J, with 14 bases between. CDR3 sequence: CATSTYSGAYEQYV. Here the CDR3 DNA reads TGTGCCACCAGTACTTACTCCGGGGCCTACGAGCAGTACGTC.

V gene TRBV19 combines with J gene TRBJ2-4; 11 bases align to TRBD1. J was trimmed by 4 bases and V by 3 bases; bases with no gene match: 11. Germline assignment: CDR1 LNHDA and CDR2 SQIVND (reference sequence). The CDR3 loop spans 18 amino acids. The DNA of the CDR3 is TGTGCCAGTAGTATTCTAGAAGGGACAGGGGGATATAAAAACATTCAGTACTTC. Its protein is CASSILEGTGGYKNIQYF.

CDR3 in DNA: TGTGCCAGCAGCAAGACCTTAGCGGGGGCTCACAATGAGCAGTTCTTC. This codes for CASSKTLAGAHNEQFF. The chain employs TRBV7-9 and TRBJ2-1; 9 bases map to TRBD2. Trimming removed 5 bases from V and 5 bases from J; junction bases left unmatched: 10. The CDR3 contains 16 residues. The germline V gene has CDR1 SEHNR and CDR2 FQNEAQ (reference sequence).

This clonotype occurred once. Since a much larger clone is just one base distant, this may be a read error. The rearrangement joins TRBV7-2 to TRBJ2-5; 7 nucleotides match TRBD2. The CDR3 sequence is 16 residues long. CDR1 and CDR2 (germline): SGHTA, FQGNSA. The CDR3 protein is CVSSSPSGPNQETQYF. The CDR3 coding sequence is TGTGTCAGCAGCTCCCCTAGCGGTCCTAACCAAGAGACCCAGTACTTC.

The chain is built from TRBV29-1 and TRBJ2-2, with 9 bases fitting TRBD1. V trimming: 4 bases; J trimming: 7 bases; junction bases outside the gene matches: 7. The germline CDR1 and CDR2 sequences are SQVTM and ANQGSEA. The CDR3 runs to 14 residues. CDR3 DNA: TGCAGCGTTGGCGGGACAGGGAAGGTCGGGGAGCTGTTTTTT. It yields the protein CSVGGTGKVGELFF.

The sample holds many counts of this clonotype. This chain joins TRBV7-2 and TRBJ1-1, with D possibly being TRBD1 (6 bases). Trimming stripped 1 base from V and 0 bases from J, with 9 bases between. The CDR3 length is 15 residues. Germline CDR1 SGHTA, CDR2 FQGNSA. CDR3 sequence: CASSLGTGLNTEAFF. In DNA, the CDR3 is TGTGCCAGCAGCTTAGGAACAGGGCTGAACACTGAAGCTTTCTTT.

This chain uses TRBV6-6 with TRBJ2-7; 7 nucleotides agree with TRBD1. The CDR3 has 13 amino acids. From germline, CDR1 is MNHNY and CDR2 SVGAGI (reference sequence). V lost 6 bases to trimming and J lost 3 bases; unmatched junction nucleotides: 5. The CDR3 DNA follows: TGTGCCAGCAGCCGGACAGGCTTCTACGAGCAGTACGTC. Translation gives CASSRTGFYEQYV.

This clonotype was seen a handful of times. The genes are TRBV29-1 and TRBJ2-2, with 15 bases aligning to TRBD2. The CDR3 extends over 20 amino acids. Trimming cost V 2 bases and J 4 bases; bases outside gene matches: 14. The germline V gene encodes CDR1 SQVTM and CDR2 ANQGSEA. The CDR3: CSVETLTGTSGGSFTGELFF. The CDR3 nucleotides are TGCAGCGTTGAAACCTTGACCGGGACTAGCGGGGGGTCCTTCACCGGGGAGCTGTTTTTT.

This clonotype was seen only a few times. The chain is built from TRBV6-1 and TRBJ1-3; 10 positions match TRBD1. V dropped 6 bases and J dropped 2; count of bases not matched to a gene: 10. The germline V gene has CDR1 MNHNS and CDR2 SASEGT. CDR3 length equals 17 residues. Here the CDR3 reads CASRSGSGTGAGNTIYF. The CDR3 DNA sequence: TGTGCCAGCAGGTCCGGATCCGGGACAGGGGCTGGAAACACCATATATTTT.

The chain recombines TRBV27 with TRBJ1-1; the D gene is possibly TRBD1 (6 bases). The CDR3 loop spans 13 amino acids. V was pared by 5 bases and J by 6 bases, with 13 bases between. Germline CDR1 reads MNHEY; CDR2 reads SMNVEV (reference sequence). CDR3 nucleotide sequence: TGTGCCAGCAGTATACAGGGTGGCGCTGAAGCTTTCTTT. It encodes CASSIQGGAEAFF.

The chain is built from TRBV19 and TRBJ2-3, with 7 nucleotides matching TRBD2. From germline, CDR1 is LNHDA and CDR2 SQIVND (reference sequence). The CDR3 is 13 residues long. V lost 4 bases to trimming and J lost 8 bases; unmatched junction nucleotides: 6. CDR3 sequence (DNA): TGTGCCAGTAGTAGCGACAGCGGGGTTACGCAGTATTTT. Protein sequence: CASSSDSGVTQYF. Filled out from reference TRBV19 and TRBJ2-3, the complete variable domain reads DGGITQSPKYLFRKEGQNVTLSCEQNLNHDAMYWYRQDPGQGLRLIYYSQIVNDFQKGDIAEGYSVSREKKESFPLTVTSAQKNPTAFYLCASSSDSGVTQYFGPGTRLTVL.

In regard to this clonotype: Germline is not matched at one junction end, which may reflect a read error. The chain's CDR3 is CANSQEGLAGGSPTSYNEQFF. The CDR3 nucleotides are TGTGCCAACAGCCAAGAGGGACTAGCGGGGGGATCCCCTACGTCCTACAATGAGCAGTTCTTC. The genes are TRBV3-1 and TRBJ2-1; 15 positions agree with TRBD2. Germline loops: CDR1 LGHDT, CDR2 YNNKEL (reference sequence). The CDR3 loop spans 21 amino acids.

Ten or more counts support this clonotype. This rearrangement joins TRBV27 to TRBJ2-7; 13 bases align to TRBD2. Germline lookup yields CDR1 MNHEY and CDR2 SMNVEV (reference sequence). Losses at the gene ends were 8 bases for V and 0 bases for J; bases not matched to a gene: 7. The CDR3 spans 16 residues. The CDR3 DNA reads as TGTGCCAGCCGGACTAGCGGGGGCAGGAGCTCCTACGAGCAGTACTTC. It specifies CASRTSGGRSSYEQYF.

This clonotype was counted only a few times. The chain joins TRBV29-1 to TRBJ2-2; no reliable D call. The CDR3 is 12 residues long. Trimming took 6 bases from V and 0 from J, leaving 5 bases between them. Germline V gives CDR1 SQVTM, CDR2 ANQGSEA. The CDR3 nucleotides read TGCAGCGTCCCAACGAACACCGGGGAGCTGTTTTTT. Protein sequence: CSVPTNTGELFF.

The chain employs TRBV28 and TRBJ1-1; D is ambiguous. Germline CDR1 MDHEN, CDR2 SYDVKM. The CDR3 totals 15 residues. Trimming shortened V by 6 bases and J by 0 bases, and 14 bases separated the two germline ends. The CDR3 loop is CASRPVHGLNTEAFF. The DNA for the CDR3 is TGTGCCAGCAGGCCCGTACACGGACTGAACACTGAAGCTTTCTTT. The variable domain in full, completed from reference TRBV28 and TRBJ1-1, reads DVKVTQSSRYLVKRTGEKVFLECVQDMDHENMFWYRQDPGLGLRLIYFSYDVKMKEKGDIPEGYSVSREKKERFSLILESASTNQTSMYLCASRPVHGLNTEAFFGQGTRLTVV.

The table lists this clonotype with many counts. J is TRBJ2-1 and V is TRBV7-2; D is possibly TRBD2 (7 bases). The CDR3 runs to 15 residues. The V gene's germline CDR1 is SGHTA and CDR2 FQGNSA. V was pared by 5 bases and J by 7 bases, with 18 bases between. This CDR3 reads CASSHVRGPLNEQFF. CDR3 coding DNA: TGTGCCAGCAGCCATGTGCGGGGGCCCCTGAATGAGCAGTTCTTC. Full variable domain (outside the CDR3, taken from reference TRBV7-2 and TRBJ2-1): GAGVSQSPSNKVTEKGKDVELRCDPISGHTALYWYRQSLGQGLEFLIYFQGNSAPDKSGLPSDRFSAERTGGSVSTLTIQRTQQEDSAVYLCASSHVRGPLNEQFFGPGTRLTVL.

The CDR3 DNA reads as TGTGCCAGCACCGGCGGGGGGGCCGCCAATGAGCAGTTCTTC. The encoded protein is CASTGGGAANEQFF. V is TRBV6-5 and J is TRBJ2-1; the match to TRBD2 covers 9 bases. V lost 7 bases to trimming and J lost 6 bases; unmatched junction nucleotides: 7. The CDR3 is 14 amino acids. Germline V gene data show CDR1 as MNHEY and CDR2 as SVGAGI.

The J gene is TRBJ1-2, the V gene TRBV13; D gene unclear. Germline V CDR1 and CDR2: PRHDT, FYEKMQ (reference sequence). Deletions cut 0 bases from V and 2 bases from J, with 10 bases between. This CDR3 has 15 amino acids. The CDR3 DNA sequence: TGTGCCAGCAGCTTAGGCCTAAAACTCAACTATGGCTACACCTTC. Amino acids: CASSLGLKLNYGYTF.

This chain links TRBV12-3 or TRBV12-4 with TRBJ2-1; no definite D call. Trimming removed 1 base from V and 9 bases from J, with 13 bases in between. The CDR3 has 14 residues. The CDR3 bases are TGTGCCAGCAGTTTAGAAGGAGCTGCTGGTGAGCAGTTCTTC. This gives the protein CASSLEGAAGEQFF.

This clonotype was detected ten times or more. The chain has TRBV5-4 and TRBJ1-1; TRBD1 matches 9 bases. The J segment lost 0 bases and the V segment lost 4 bases, leaving 7 bases of the junction unmatched. The germline CDR1 and CDR2 sequences are SGHNT and YYREEE (reference sequence). There are 16 residues in the CDR3. CDR3 in amino acids: CASSTGQGPMNTEAFF. The CDR3 DNA reads TGTGCCAGCAGCACCGGACAGGGGCCAATGAACACTGAAGCTTTCTTT.

This clonotype turned up a few times. The chain recombines TRBV7-6 with TRBJ1-1, with no clear D. CDR1 is SGHVS and CDR2 is FNYEAQ in the germline V gene. Between the trimmed V and J ends, which lost 0 bases and 1 base, there was a span of 9 bases. The CDR3 sequence is 15 residues long. This CDR3 reads CASSLAEATNTEAFF. Here the CDR3 DNA reads TGTGCCAGCAGCTTAGCGGAGGCGACGAACACTGAAGCTTTCTTT.

J is TRBJ2-7 and V is TRBV2; the D is unclear. This CDR3 has 12 amino acids. Germline loops: CDR1 SNHLY, CDR2 FYNNEI. The ends were cut back, 7 bases at V and 2 bases at J, with 9 bases in the middle. CDR3 region: CASTPSPYEQYF. CDR3 nucleotides: TGTGCCAGCACCCCTTCCCCCTACGAGCAGTACTTC.

In its sample, this clonotype was seen many times. The rearrangement uses TRBV27 and TRBJ1-5; TRBD1 is a possible D gene (5 bases). Trimming left V 3 bases short and J 3 bases short, with 9 bases between. The germline V gene has CDR1 MNHEY and CDR2 SMNVEV (reference sequence). The CDR3 sequence is 14 residues long. CDR3 DNA sequence: TGTGCCAGCAGTTTCCAGGGCGTCAATCAGCCCCAGCATTTT. Translated, it gives CASSFQGVNQPQHF.

The CDR3 here is CASRFGGGWEETQYF. CDR3 nucleotides: TGTGCCAGCCGTTTTGGGGGGGGCTGGGAGGAGACCCAGTACTTC. This rearrangement joins TRBV25-1 to TRBJ2-5; perhaps TRBD2 as D (7 bases). Germline CDR1 and CDR2: MGHDK and SYGVNS. Trimming pared 8 bases from V and 5 bases from J, leaving 21 bases between. The CDR3 length is 15 residues.